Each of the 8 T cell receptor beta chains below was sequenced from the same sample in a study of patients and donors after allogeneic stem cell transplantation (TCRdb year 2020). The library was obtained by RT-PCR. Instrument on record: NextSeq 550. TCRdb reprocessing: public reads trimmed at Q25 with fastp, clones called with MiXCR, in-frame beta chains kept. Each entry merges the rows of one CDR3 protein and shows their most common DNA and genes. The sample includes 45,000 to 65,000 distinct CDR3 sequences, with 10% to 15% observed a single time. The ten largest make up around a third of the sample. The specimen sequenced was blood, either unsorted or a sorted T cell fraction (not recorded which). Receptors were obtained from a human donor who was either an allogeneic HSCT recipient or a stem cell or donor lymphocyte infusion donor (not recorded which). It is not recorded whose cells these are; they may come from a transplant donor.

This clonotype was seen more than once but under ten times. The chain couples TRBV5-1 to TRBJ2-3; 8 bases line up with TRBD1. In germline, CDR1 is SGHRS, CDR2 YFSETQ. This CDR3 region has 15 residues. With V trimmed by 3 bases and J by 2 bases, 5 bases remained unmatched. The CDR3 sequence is CASSWGQDDTDTQYF. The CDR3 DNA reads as TGCGCCAGCAGCTGGGGACAGGATGACACAGATACGCAGTATTTT. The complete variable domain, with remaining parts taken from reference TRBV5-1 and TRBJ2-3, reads KAGVTQTPRYLIKTRGQQVTLSCSPISGHRSVSWYQQTPGQGLQFLFEYFSETQRNKGNFPGRFSGRQFSNSRSEMNVSTLELGDSALYLCASSWGQDDTDTQYFGPGTRLTVL.

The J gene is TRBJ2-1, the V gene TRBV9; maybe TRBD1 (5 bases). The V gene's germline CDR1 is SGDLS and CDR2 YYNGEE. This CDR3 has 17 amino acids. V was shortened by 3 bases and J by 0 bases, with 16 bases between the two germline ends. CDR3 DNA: TGTGCCAGCAGCGCCTCCATTAGACAGATCTCCTACAATGAGCAGTTCTTC. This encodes CASSASIRQISYNEQFF.

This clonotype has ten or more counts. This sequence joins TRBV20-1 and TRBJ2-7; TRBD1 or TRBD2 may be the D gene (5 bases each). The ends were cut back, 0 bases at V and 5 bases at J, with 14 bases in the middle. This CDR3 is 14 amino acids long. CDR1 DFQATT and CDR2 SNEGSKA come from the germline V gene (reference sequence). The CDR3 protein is CSARDYSRDHEQYF. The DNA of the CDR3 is TGCAGTGCTAGAGATTATTCCAGGGACCACGAGCAGTACTTC.

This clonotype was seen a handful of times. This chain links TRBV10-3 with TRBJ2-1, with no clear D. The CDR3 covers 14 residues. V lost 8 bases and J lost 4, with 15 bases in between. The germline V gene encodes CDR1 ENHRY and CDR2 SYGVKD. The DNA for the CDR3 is TGTGCCATCGGTAATCAGGACCTTTACAATGAGCAGTTCTTC. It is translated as CAIGNQDLYNEQFF.

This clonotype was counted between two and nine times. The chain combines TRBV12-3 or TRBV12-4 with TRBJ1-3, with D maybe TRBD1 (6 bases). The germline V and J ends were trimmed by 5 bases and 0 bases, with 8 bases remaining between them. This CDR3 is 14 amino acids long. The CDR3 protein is CASSTGSSGNTIYF. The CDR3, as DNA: TGTGCCAGCAGTACAGGGAGCTCTGGAAACACCATATATTTT.

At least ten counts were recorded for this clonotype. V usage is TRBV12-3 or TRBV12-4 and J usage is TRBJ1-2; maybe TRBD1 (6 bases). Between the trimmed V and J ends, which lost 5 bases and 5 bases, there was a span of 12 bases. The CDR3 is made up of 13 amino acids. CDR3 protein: CASSARGGYGYTF. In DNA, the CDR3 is TGTGCCAGCAGTGCCAGGGGTGGATATGGCTACACCTTC.

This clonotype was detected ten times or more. The CDR3 is CASSLNRGFNSPLHF. The DNA of the CDR3 is TGTGCCAGCAGCTTAAACAGGGGGTTCAATTCACCCCTCCACTTT. The chain couples TRBV7-9 to TRBJ1-6, with 8 bases identical to TRBD1. The CDR3 loop spans 15 amino acids. The V gene's germline CDR1 is SEHNR and CDR2 FQNEAQ (reference sequence). Trimming cost V 2 bases and J 7 bases; bases outside gene matches: 4.

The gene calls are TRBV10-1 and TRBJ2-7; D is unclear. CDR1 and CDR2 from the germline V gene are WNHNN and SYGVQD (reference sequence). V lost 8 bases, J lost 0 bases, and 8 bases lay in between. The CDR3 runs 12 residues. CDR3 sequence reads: CASGDTSYEQYF. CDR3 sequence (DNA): TGCGCCAGCGGAGACACCTCCTACGAGCAGTACTTC.